The 30 T cell receptor beta chains reported below all come from one sample, sequenced in a study of OX40 agonist ivuxolimab in advanced cancers. Generated by immunoSEQ multiplex PCR, the TCRdb table keeps only in-frame clones and is missing some. The repertoire holds tens of thousands of clones, with about 88% as singletons. The sample consisted of CD4+ or CD8+ T cells sorted from blood, taken in a trial of the OX40 agonist ivuxolimab. Every receptor here comes from an adult with an advanced solid tumor such as melanoma, head and neck, liver or kidney cancer.

The chain couples TRBV28 to TRBJ2-1; 8 bases line up with TRBD1. Germline V lookup: CDR1 MDHEN, CDR2 SYDVKM. V dropped 4 bases and J dropped 5; count of bases not matched to a gene: 7. The CDR3 extends over 15 amino acids. The CDR3 loop is CASSSSGGFHNEQFF. The CDR3 DNA reads as TGTGCCAGCAGTTCCTCAGGGGGCTTTCACAATGAGCAGTTCTTC.

The CDR3 DNA follows: TGTGCCAGCAGTCAACAGGGCTCGAATGGCTACACCTTC. Translation: CASSQQGSNGYTF. V gene TRBV6-1 combines with J gene TRBJ1-2; TRBD1 might be the D (6 bases). The CDR3 extends over 13 amino acids. CDR1 and CDR2 (germline): MNHNS, SASEGT. V dropped 5 bases and J dropped 6 bases, with 13 bases sitting between them.

The chain carries TRBV19 and TRBJ1-3, with D possibly being TRBD1 (5 bases). Deletions cut 4 bases from V and 0 bases from J, with 16 bases between. This CDR3 has 17 residues. The germline CDR1 and CDR2 sequences are LNHDA and SQIVND (reference sequence). This CDR3 is CASSRSDSEISGNTIYF. CDR3 DNA: TGTGCCAGTAGTAGAAGCGACAGCGAGATCTCTGGAAACACCATATATTTT. Variable domain in full (rest from reference TRBV19 and TRBJ1-3): DGGITQSPKYLFRKEGQNVTLSCEQNLNHDAMYWYRQDPGQGLRLIYYSQIVNDFQKGDIAEGYSVSREKKESFPLTVTSAQKNPTAFYLCASSRSDSEISGNTIYFGEGSWLTVV.

As regards this clone: At one boundary the junction diverges from the germline segment, which might be a read error. The chain recombines TRBV6-1 with TRBJ2-1, with D hard to call. CDR1 and CDR2 (germline): MNHNS, SASEGT. CDR3 length: 13 amino acids. The CDR3: CASSEPPYSEQFF. The CDR3 nucleotides read TGTGCCAGCAGTGAACCTCCGTACAGTGAGCAGTTCTTC.

The chain carries TRBV28 and TRBJ2-1; D gene uncertain. V lost 1 base, J lost 0 bases, and 13 bases lay in between. Looked up from germline, CDR1 is MDHEN and CDR2 is SYDVKM. The CDR3 extends over 17 amino acids. CDR3 sequence (DNA): TGTGCCAGCAGTTTATCTCACAGCCAGAGCTCCTACAATGAGCAGTTCTTC. Its protein is CASSLSHSQSSYNEQFF. Supplemented by reference TRBV28 and TRBJ2-1, the full variable domain reads DVKVTQSSRYLVKRTGEKVFLECVQDMDHENMFWYRQDPGLGLRLIYFSYDVKMKEKGDIPEGYSVSREKKERFSLILESASTNQTSMYLCASSLSHSQSSYNEQFFGPGTRLTVL.

This clone was recorded a few times. The chain links TRBV7-9 to TRBJ1-1, with D unresolved. Per germline, CDR1 SEHNR and CDR2 FQNEAQ (reference sequence). The CDR3 extends over 13 amino acids. Trimming took off 2 bases at V and 4 bases at J, with 8 bases between the two ends. In DNA form, the CDR3 reads TGTGCCAGCAGCTTAATTATCTCCACTGAAGCTTTCTTT. Its translation: CASSLIISTEAFF.

In nucleotides, the CDR3 is TGTGCCAGCAGTTACCTCACTAAAGAGACCCAGTACTTC. This sequence encodes CASSYLTKETQYF. The chain recombines TRBV6-6 with TRBJ2-5; no reliable D call. Germline CDR1 MNHNY, CDR2 SVGAGI (reference sequence). The V gene lost 2 bases and the J gene lost 3 bases, with 7 bases spanning the gap. This CDR3 is 13 amino acids long.

The chain couples TRBV7-9 to TRBJ1-3; TRBD1 might be the D (6 bases). There are 13 residues in the CDR3. Trimming took off 4 bases at V and 4 bases at J, with 8 bases between the two ends. From germline, CDR1 is SEHNR and CDR2 FQNEAQ (reference sequence). The CDR3 coding sequence is TGTGCCAGCAGCTCCCAGGGGGGAAACACCATATATTTT. It yields the protein CASSSQGGNTIYF.

The chain uses TRBV5-5 and TRBJ2-3; D call uncertain. Trimming took 0 bases from V and 3 from J, leaving 8 bases between them. The CDR3 spans 14 residues. CDR1 and CDR2 (germline): SGHKS, YYEKEE (reference sequence). For the CDR3, the DNA is TGTGCCAGCAGCTTGGGTGGTGTAACAGATACGCAGTATTTT. Protein: CASSLGGVTDTQYF. Full variable domain (missing parts from reference TRBV5-5 and TRBJ2-3): DAGVTQSPTHLIKTRGQQVTLRCSPISGHKSVSWYQQVLGQGPQFIFQYYEKEERGRGNFPDRFSARQFPNYSSELNVNALLLGDSALYLCASSLGGVTDTQYFGPGTRLTVL.

The rearrangement uses TRBV5-1 and TRBJ2-7; 8 positions agree with TRBD1. V was clipped by 4 bases and J by 6 bases; unmatched bases: 9. Germline CDR1 and CDR2: SGHRS and YFSETQ. The CDR3 consists of 14 residues. The CDR3 sequence is CASSQGTGRIEQYF. In DNA, the CDR3 is TGCGCCAGCAGCCAGGGGACAGGTCGGATCGAGCAGTACTTC.

The chain has TRBV28 and TRBJ1-2; D is possibly TRBD1 (5 bases). The CDR3 is 12 residues long. The germline V gene has CDR1 MDHEN and CDR2 SYDVKM. Trimming left V 9 bases short and J 3 bases short, with 11 bases between. The CDR3 DNA reads as TGTGCCAGTACGAGGGGTTACTATGGCTACACCTTC. Protein: CASTRGYYGYTF.

V is TRBV7-2 and J is TRBJ2-2; TRBD1 might be the D (5 bases). The CDR3 totals 13 residues. Germline CDR1 reads SGHTA; CDR2 reads FQGNSA. V lost 5 bases and J lost 5, with 9 bases in between. The CDR3 is CASSPDITGELFF. DNA for the CDR3: TGTGCCAGCAGCCCGGACATAACCGGGGAGCTGTTTTTT.

The J gene is TRBJ1-3, the V gene TRBV6-1; no clear D. CDR3 length: 15 amino acids. The germline V gene has CDR1 MNHNS and CDR2 SASEGT. V dropped 1 base and J dropped 0 bases, with 7 bases sitting between them. The CDR3: CASSEGAGSGNTIYF. CDR3 nucleotide sequence: TGTGCCAGCAGTGAAGGGGCCGGCTCTGGAAACACCATATATTTT.

This rearrangement joins TRBV29-1 to TRBJ2-5; perhaps TRBD2 as D (5 bases). The assigned J gene may be wrong: the sequence end matches TRBJ2-7 better. CDR3 size: 12 residues. From germline, CDR1 is SQVTM and CDR2 ANQGSEA. CDR3 region: CSVGGPTYEQYF. The CDR3 region has the DNA TGCAGCGTTGGAGGGCCCACCTACGAGCAGTACTTC.

This clone has only one observation. The chain has TRBV6-6 and TRBJ1-1, with a weak D call TRBD1 (5 bases). V was clipped by 6 bases and J by 0 bases, with 11 bases between them. This CDR3 has 14 residues. CDR1 and CDR2 from the germline V gene are MNHNY and SVGAGI (reference sequence). In nucleotides, the CDR3 is TGTGCCAGCAGGGCGGGACTCATGAACACTGAAGCTTTCTTT. Its translation: CASRAGLMNTEAFF.

The V call is TRBV5-1, the J call TRBJ2-5, with 11 nucleotides matching TRBD2. The CDR3 length is 17 residues. Germline V gene sequence: CDR1 SGHRS, CDR2 YFSETQ. J was trimmed by 1 base and V by 7 bases; bases with no gene match: 12. The CDR3 loop is CASRRLAGLRGQETQYF. DNA for the CDR3: TGCGCCAGCCGTCGACTAGCGGGATTAAGGGGCCAAGAGACCCAGTACTTC.

The chain is built from TRBV5-1 and TRBJ1-1; tentatively, D is TRBD1 (5 bases). Germline loops: CDR1 SGHRS, CDR2 YFSETQ. Trimming removed 0 bases at V and 4 bases at J, with 10 bases between. The CDR3 runs to 14 residues. The CDR3 bases are TGCGCCAGCAGCTTGGGACAGAAGGGCACTGAAGCTTTCTTT. Protein: CASSLGQKGTEAFF.

The V and J genes are TRBV4-2 and TRBJ2-3; 7 bases are a match to TRBD2. Germline lookup yields CDR1 LGHNA and CDR2 YNFKEQ. The trim removed 1 base at V and 4 bases at J, leaving 11 bases unmatched. This CDR3 has 17 residues. CDR3 in DNA: TGTGCCAGCAGCCAAGTGGCGCGGGAGTCCCGCTCAGATACGCAGTATTTT. Protein: CASSQVARESRSDTQYF.

This chain links TRBV4-2 with TRBJ2-7, with 11 bases lining up with TRBD2. After removal of 5 bases from V and 1 base from J, the junction contained 7 bases not matched to a gene. Per the germline V gene, CDR1 is LGHNA and CDR2 is YNFKEQ. The CDR3 is made up of 16 amino acids. CDR3 nucleotide sequence: TGTGCCAGCAGCTCCTATGGGACTAGCGGTTCCTACGAGCAGTACTTC. Translation gives CASSSYGTSGSYEQYF.

There are a few counts of this clone. The rearrangement links TRBV5-1 to TRBJ2-3, with 8 bases fitting TRBD2. The V segment lost 4 bases and the J segment 1 base; nucleotides outside the gene matches: 8. The germline V gene has CDR1 SGHRS and CDR2 YFSETQ. This CDR3 spans 16 amino acids. CDR3 sequence reads: CASSTETSAGTDTQYF. In nucleotides, the CDR3 is TGCGCCAGCAGCACAGAGACTAGCGCCGGCACAGATACGCAGTATTTT.

This clone was picked up a small number of times. V usage is TRBV19 and J usage is TRBJ2-5; D call uncertain. Deletions cut 6 bases from V and 7 bases from J, with 12 bases between. Germline V gives CDR1 LNHDA, CDR2 SQIVND (reference sequence). This CDR3 is built from 12 residues. The CDR3 loop is CASREQLGTQYF. Written as DNA, the CDR3 is TGTGCCAGTAGAGAGCAGCTTGGGACCCAGTACTTC. The full variable domain, its missing parts supplied by reference TRBV19 and TRBJ2-5, is DGGITQSPKYLFRKEGQNVTLSCEQNLNHDAMYWYRQDPGQGLRLIYYSQIVNDFQKGDIAEGYSVSREKKESFPLTVTSAQKNPTAFYLCASREQLGTQYFGPGTRLLVL.

This clone was observed once. V and J are TRBV28 and TRBJ2-7, with TRBD2 matching 12 bases. The CDR3 sequence is 15 residues long. Trimming cost V 5 bases and J 3 bases; bases outside gene matches: 5. Germline CDR1 MDHEN, CDR2 SYDVKM. As DNA, the CDR3 is TGTGCCAGCAGTCCGACTAGCGGGGGAGTCTACGAGCAGTACTTC. It yields the protein CASSPTSGGVYEQYF. Complete variable domain (other parts from reference TRBV28 and TRBJ2-7): DVKVTQSSRYLVKRTGEKVFLECVQDMDHENMFWYRQDPGLGLRLIYFSYDVKMKEKGDIPEGYSVSREKKERFSLILESASTNQTSMYLCASSPTSGGVYEQYFGPGTRLTVT.

The V and J genes are TRBV6-1 and TRBJ1-1; 7 bases map to TRBD1. CDR1 is MNHNS and CDR2 is SASEGT in the germline V gene. After removal of 5 bases from V and 2 bases from J, the junction contained 2 bases not matched to a gene. This CDR3 has 13 amino acids. The CDR3 coding sequence is TGTGCCAGCAGTCAGGGGGACAACACTGAAGCTTTCTTT. As protein: CASSQGDNTEAFF.

The V call is TRBV2, the J call TRBJ1-5, with D unresolved. CDR3 length: 11 amino acids. CDR1 SNHLY and CDR2 FYNNEI come from the germline V gene. The V end lost 6 bases, the J end lost 4 bases, and 4 bases lay between the germline ends. CDR3 protein: CASRYNQPQHF. The CDR3 coding sequence is TGTGCCAGCAGGTATAATCAGCCCCAGCATTTT.

The chain is built from TRBV6-6 and TRBJ2-1, with TRBD1 as a possible D gene (6 bases). The CDR3 totals 14 residues. V lost 2 bases, J lost 4 bases, and 9 bases lay in between. Germline assignment: CDR1 MNHNY and CDR2 SVGAGI (reference sequence). CDR3 residues: CASSYRTEYNEQFF. Here the CDR3 DNA reads TGTGCCAGCAGTTACAGGACAGAATACAATGAGCAGTTCTTC.

The V gene is TRBV2, the J gene TRBJ2-1; 7 bases are a match to TRBD2. Germline CDR1 and CDR2: SNHLY and FYNNEI. This CDR3 has 13 amino acids. After removal of 7 bases from V and 8 bases from J, the junction contained 8 bases not matched to a gene. Here the CDR3 reads CASTSGRAHEQFF. In DNA, the CDR3 is TGTGCCAGCACAAGTGGGAGGGCCCATGAGCAGTTCTTC.

The rearrangement links TRBV7-2 to TRBJ2-3; weak D call: TRBD1 (6 bases). V dropped 5 bases and J dropped 3 bases, with 12 bases sitting between them. The CDR3 is made up of 14 amino acids. The germline gives CDR1 SGHTA, CDR2 FQGNSA. CDR3 in amino acids: CASSPGQQTDTQYF. DNA for the CDR3: TGTGCCAGCAGCCCCGGACAGCAAACAGATACGCAGTATTTT.

V usage is TRBV7-3 and J usage is TRBJ2-5; D may correspond to TRBD1 or TRBD2 (5 bases each). The germline V gene encodes CDR1 SGHTA and CDR2 FQGTGA. Trimming removed 5 bases from V and 0 bases from J, with 10 bases in between. The CDR3 spans 14 residues. This chain's CDR3 is CASSLSGHQETQYF. The CDR3 nucleotides are TGTGCCAGCAGCCTTTCGGGACACCAAGAGACCCAGTACTTC.

The chain joins TRBV7-2 to TRBJ1-4; D call uncertain. Germline assignment: CDR1 SGHTA and CDR2 FQGNSA. V lost 3 bases and J lost 8, with 13 bases in between. The CDR3 has 14 amino acids. CDR3 amino acids: CASSLGGYEEKLFF. As DNA, the CDR3 is TGTGCCAGCAGCTTGGGCGGGTATGAGGAAAAACTGTTTTTT.

The rearrangement joins TRBV7-2 to TRBJ1-2; D unclear. Trimming removed 4 bases at V and 4 bases at J, with 13 bases between. CDR3 length: 14 residues. Germline CDR1 reads SGHTA; CDR2 reads FQGNSA. The CDR3 loop is CASSYHGAAYGYTF. CDR3 DNA sequence: TGTGCCAGCAGCTACCACGGAGCAGCCTATGGCTACACCTTC.